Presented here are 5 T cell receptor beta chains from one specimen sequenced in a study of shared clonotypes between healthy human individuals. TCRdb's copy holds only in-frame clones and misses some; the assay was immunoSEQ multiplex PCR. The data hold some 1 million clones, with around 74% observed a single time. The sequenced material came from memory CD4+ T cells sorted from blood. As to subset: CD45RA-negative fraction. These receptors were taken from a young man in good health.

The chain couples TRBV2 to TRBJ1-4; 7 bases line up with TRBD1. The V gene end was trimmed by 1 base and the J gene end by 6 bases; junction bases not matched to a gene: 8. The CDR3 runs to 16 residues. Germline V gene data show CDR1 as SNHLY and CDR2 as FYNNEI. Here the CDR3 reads CASSEEQGMGYEKLFF. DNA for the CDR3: TGTGCCAGCAGTGAAGAACAGGGGATGGGGTATGAAAAACTGTTTTTT.

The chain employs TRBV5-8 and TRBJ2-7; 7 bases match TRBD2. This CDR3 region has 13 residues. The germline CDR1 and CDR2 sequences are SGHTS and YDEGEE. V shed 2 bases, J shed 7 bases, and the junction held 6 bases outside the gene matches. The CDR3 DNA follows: TGTGCCAGCAGCTTAGGCGGGAGCAAAGAGCAGTACTTC. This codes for CASSLGGSKEQYF.

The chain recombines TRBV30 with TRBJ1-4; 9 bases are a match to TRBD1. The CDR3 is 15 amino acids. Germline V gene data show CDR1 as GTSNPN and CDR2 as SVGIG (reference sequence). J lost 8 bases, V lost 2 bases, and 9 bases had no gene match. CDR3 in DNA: TGTGCCTGGAGTCCGGACGTCGGACAGGGGGAAAAACTGTTTTTT. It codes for CAWSPDVGQGEKLFF.

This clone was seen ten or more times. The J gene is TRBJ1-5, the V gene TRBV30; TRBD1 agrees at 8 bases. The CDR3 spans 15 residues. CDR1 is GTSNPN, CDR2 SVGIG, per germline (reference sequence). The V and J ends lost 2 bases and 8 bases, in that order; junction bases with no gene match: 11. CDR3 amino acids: CAWSQGQGPYKPQHF. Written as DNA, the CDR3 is TGTGCCTGGAGTCAAGGACAGGGCCCATATAAGCCCCAGCATTTT. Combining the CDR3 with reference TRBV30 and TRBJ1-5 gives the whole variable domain SQTIHQWPATLVQPVGSPLSLECTVEGTSNPNLYWYRQAAGRGLQLLFYSVGIGQISSEVPQNLSASRPQDRQFILSSKKLLLSDSGFYLCAWSQGQGPYKPQHFGDGTRLSIL.

The CDR3 DNA reads TGCGCCAGCAGGGCCGGTCCTATGGGAACGGGGGAGACCCAGTACTTC. It specifies CASRAGPMGTGETQYF. The chain joins TRBV5-1 to TRBJ2-5; tentatively, D is TRBD2 (5 bases). V was shortened by 5 bases and J by 5 bases, with 22 bases between the two germline ends. The CDR3 totals 16 residues. Germline-derived CDR1 and CDR2 are SGHRS and YFSETQ. The whole variable domain, filled in from reference TRBV5-1 and TRBJ2-5, reads KAGVTQTPRYLIKTRGQQVTLSCSPISGHRSVSWYQQTPGQGLQFLFEYFSETQRNKGNFPGRFSGRQFSNSRSEMNVSTLELGDSALYLCASRAGPMGTGETQYFGPGTRLLVL.